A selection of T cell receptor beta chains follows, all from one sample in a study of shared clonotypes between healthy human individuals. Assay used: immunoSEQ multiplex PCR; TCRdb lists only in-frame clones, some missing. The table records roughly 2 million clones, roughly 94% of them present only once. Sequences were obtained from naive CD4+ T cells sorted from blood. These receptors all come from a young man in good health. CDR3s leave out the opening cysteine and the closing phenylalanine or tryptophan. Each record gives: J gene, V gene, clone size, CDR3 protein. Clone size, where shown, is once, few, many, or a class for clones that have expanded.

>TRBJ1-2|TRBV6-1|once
ASSERWGGGYT
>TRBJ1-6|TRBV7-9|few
ASSFGDGALH
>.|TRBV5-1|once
ASSWTSSYSYNEQF
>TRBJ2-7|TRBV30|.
AWSRDSSPFYEQY
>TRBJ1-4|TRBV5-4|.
ASSQAGELYEKLF
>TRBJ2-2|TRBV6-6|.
ASTGRGGSGELF
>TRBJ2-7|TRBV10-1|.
ATSGPGAPYEQY
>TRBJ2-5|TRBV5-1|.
ASSLAGTQETQY
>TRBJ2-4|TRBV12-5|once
ASGLVLAETSNIQY
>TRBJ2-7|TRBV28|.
ASTGEGYEQY
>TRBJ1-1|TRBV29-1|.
SASRTGGTEAF
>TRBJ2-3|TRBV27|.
ASSFSGVITDTQY
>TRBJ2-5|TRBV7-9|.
ASSPRQTLGETQY
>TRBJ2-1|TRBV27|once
ASSFRKTEQF
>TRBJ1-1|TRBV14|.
ASSQAPDTEAF